This TCR beta chain was captured in a study of blood T cells in healthy people across ages. Points from the study as a whole: Aged donors had fewer naive CD4+ cells and lower diversity than long-lived donors.

The CDR3 spans 17 residues. Trimming stripped 0 bases from V and 0 bases from J, with 12 bases between. Germline V gene sequence: CDR1 MGHRA, CDR2 YSYEKL. Note on this clonotype: Antigen specificity is unknown.

Caucasian individuals from Russia who were healthy and aged roughly 6 to 95 acted as donors. Each sample provided at least 6 micrograms of extracted total RNA. A sample-barcoded 5' primer and a J-beta primer mix were used in a second PCR of roughly 7 to 11 cycles. TCRdb called the 5' RACE reads again in MiXCR, with one record for every CDR3 protein. This table has about 2 million distinct CDR3 sequences, roughly 50% appearing once. The sequenced material came from blood. The TCR comes from a woman aged 40 to 50 in good health. The chain links TRBV4-1 to TRBJ2-1, with TRBD2 as a possible D gene (6 bases). CDR3: CASSQDIGRSSYNEQFF. The DNA for the CDR3 is TGCGCCAGCAGCCAAGATATCGGGAGAAGCTCCTACAATGAGCAGTTCTTC.